A selection of T cell receptor beta chains follows, all from one sample in a study of shared clonotypes between healthy human individuals. Sequencing was performed with immunoSEQ multiplex PCR; in TCRdb, only in-frame clones are kept and a portion is missing. The sample has roughly 550,000 clones, roughly 95% seen once; the top ten hold 0.11%. Sequencing input: naive CD8+ T cells sorted from blood. These receptors were obtained from a woman under 40 in good health. Each CDR3 is given with its conserved first and last residue. Fields, in order: J gene, V gene, CDR3 protein.

-	TRBV5-4	CASSLGSGRFSNEQFF
TRBJ2-1	TRBV9	CASGGGTKDRNEQFF
TRBJ2-1	TRBV29-1	CSVVGAGTISISNEQFF
TRBJ2-7	TRBV21-1	CASSNVGQGIFGEQYF
TRBJ2-2	TRBV7-9	CASSLEGHGESGELFF
TRBJ2-2	TRBV18	CASSPNKGTANTGELFF
TRBJ2-1	TRBV27	CASSNGDTYNEQFF
TRBJ2-5	TRBV7-9	CASNSDAPYETQYF
TRBJ2-7	TRBV28	CASSFTGYEQYF
TRBJ2-7	TRBV19	CASSILAGVIYEQYF
TRBJ2-1	TRBV10-2	CASSESPRANEQFF
TRBJ2-7	TRBV7-9	CASSSTYPVGHSYEQYF
TRBJ1-2	TRBV6-6	CASTPEQGRANYGYTF
TRBJ1-5	TRBV19	CASLGGRDQPQHF
TRBJ1-5	TRBV28	CASSQGQGYQPQHF
TRBJ1-1	TRBV6-1	CASSEAGGRTEAFF
TRBJ2-7	TRBV5-5	CASSAEGLAGLYEQYF